This T cell receptor (beta chain) was captured by sequencing in a study of T cells in Graves' hyperthyroidism and ophthalmopathy. General study points: A model built on 13 V-J features separated ophthalmopathy from stable hyperthyroidism. Also found in blood were most expanded thyroid clonotypes above 0.001.

As concerns this clonotype: The antigen remains undetermined.

Clinical symptoms, serum thyroxine, TRAb, thyroid ultrasound and orbital computed tomography established diagnosis. The PBMCs had their origin in more than 9.5 ml of fresh peripheral blood. Amplification of TCR beta CDR3 regions used RNA as the template. TCR CDR3 underwent first-round RT-PCR with the HTBI primer set. A single record per CDR3 protein comes from TCRdb applying MiXCR to the multiplex PCR reads. The sample gives 300,000 to 450,000 distinct CDR3 sequences, under 15% of which show up once; 32% is in the top ten. V was clipped by 10 bases and J by 5 bases, with 17 bases between them. Germline CDR1 reads ENHRY; CDR2 reads SYGVKD. The CDR3 loop spans 13 amino acids.

Input material: blood. The TCR was taken from a woman aged 25 to 39 with Graves' hyperthyroidism. The V call is TRBV10-3, the J call TRBJ2-5; D might be TRBD1 (5 bases). CDR3 DNA: TGTGCCACCACTGGGGCGGTGGGTGAGACCCAGTACTTC. It is translated as CATTGAVGETQYF.